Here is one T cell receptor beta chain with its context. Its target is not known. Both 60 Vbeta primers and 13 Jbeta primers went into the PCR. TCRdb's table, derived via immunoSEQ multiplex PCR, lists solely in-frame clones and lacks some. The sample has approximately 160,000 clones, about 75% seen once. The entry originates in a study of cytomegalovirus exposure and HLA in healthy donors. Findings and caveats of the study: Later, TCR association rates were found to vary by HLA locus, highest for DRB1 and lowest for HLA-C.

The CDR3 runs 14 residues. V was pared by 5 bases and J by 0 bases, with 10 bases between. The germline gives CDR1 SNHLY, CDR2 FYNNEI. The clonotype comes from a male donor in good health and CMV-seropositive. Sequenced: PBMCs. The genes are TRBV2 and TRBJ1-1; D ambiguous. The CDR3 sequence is CASSSSQMNTEAFF. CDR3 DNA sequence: TGTGCCAGCAGTAGTTCCCAGATGAACACTGAAGCTTTCTTT.